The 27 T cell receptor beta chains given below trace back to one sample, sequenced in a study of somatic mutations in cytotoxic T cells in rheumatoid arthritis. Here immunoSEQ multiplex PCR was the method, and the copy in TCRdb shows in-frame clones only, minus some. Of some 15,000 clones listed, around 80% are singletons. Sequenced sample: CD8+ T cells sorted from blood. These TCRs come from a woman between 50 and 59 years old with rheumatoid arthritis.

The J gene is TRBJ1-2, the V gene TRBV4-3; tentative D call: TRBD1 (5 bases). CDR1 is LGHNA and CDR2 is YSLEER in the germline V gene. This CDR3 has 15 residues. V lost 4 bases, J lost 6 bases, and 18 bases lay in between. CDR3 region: CASSPRAGRKDGYTF. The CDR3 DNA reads TGCGCCAGCAGCCCTCGCGCAGGGCGTAAGGATGGCTACACCTTC.

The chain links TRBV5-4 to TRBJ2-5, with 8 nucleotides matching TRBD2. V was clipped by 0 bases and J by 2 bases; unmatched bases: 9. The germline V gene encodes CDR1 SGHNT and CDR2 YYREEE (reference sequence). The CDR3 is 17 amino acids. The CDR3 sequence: CASSLEPLAGPQETQYF. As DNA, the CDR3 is TGTGCCAGCAGCTTGGAGCCCCTAGCGGGTCCGCAAGAGACCCAGTACTTC.

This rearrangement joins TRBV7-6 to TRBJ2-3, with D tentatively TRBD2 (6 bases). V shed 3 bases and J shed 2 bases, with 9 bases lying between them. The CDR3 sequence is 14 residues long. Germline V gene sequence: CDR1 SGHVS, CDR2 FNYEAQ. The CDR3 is CASSFLADTDTQYF. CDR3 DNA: TGTGCCAGCAGCTTTTTAGCGGACACAGATACGCAGTATTTT.

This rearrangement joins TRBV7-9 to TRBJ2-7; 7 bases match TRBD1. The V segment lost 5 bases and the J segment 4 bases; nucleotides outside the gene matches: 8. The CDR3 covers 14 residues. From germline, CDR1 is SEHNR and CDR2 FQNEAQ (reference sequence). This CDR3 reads CASSSRDSKYEQYF. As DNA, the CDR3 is TGTGCCAGCAGCAGCAGGGACAGCAAATACGAGCAGTACTTC. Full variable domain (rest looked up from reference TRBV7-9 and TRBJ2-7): DTGVSQNPRHKITKRGQNVTFRCDPISEHNRLYWYRQTLGQGPEFLTYFQNEAQLEKSRLLSDRFSAERPKGSFSTLEIQRTEQGDSAMYLCASSSRDSKYEQYFGPGTRLTVT.

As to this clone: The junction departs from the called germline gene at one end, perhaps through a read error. The DNA of the CDR3 is TGTGCCAGTAACGAGTTTAAGGGGCAGAACTCTGAAGCTTTCTTT. It codes for CASNEFKGQNSEAFF. The rearrangement joins TRBV19 to TRBJ1-1, with D possibly matching TRBD1 (5 bases). The CDR3 consists of 15 residues. CDR1 is LNHDA, CDR2 SQIVND, per germline (reference sequence).

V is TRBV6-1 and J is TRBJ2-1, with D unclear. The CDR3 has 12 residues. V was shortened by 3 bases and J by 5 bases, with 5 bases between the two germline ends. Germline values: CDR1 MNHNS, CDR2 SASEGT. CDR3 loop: CASSDTHNEQFF. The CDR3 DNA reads TGTGCCAGCAGTGATACCCACAATGAGCAGTTCTTC.

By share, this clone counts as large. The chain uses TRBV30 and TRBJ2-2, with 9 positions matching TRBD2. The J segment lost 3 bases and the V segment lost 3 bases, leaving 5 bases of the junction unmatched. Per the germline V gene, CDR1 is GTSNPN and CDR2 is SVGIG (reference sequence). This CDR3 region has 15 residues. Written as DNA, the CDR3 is TGTGCCTGGAGGGGAGCGGGGGGCGACACCGGGGAGCTGTTTTTT. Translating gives CAWRGAGGDTGELFF. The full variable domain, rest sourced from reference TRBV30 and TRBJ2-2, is SQTIHQWPATLVQPVGSPLSLECTVEGTSNPNLYWYRQAAGRGLQLLFYSVGIGQISSEVPQNLSASRPQDRQFILSSKKLLLSDSGFYLCAWRGAGGDTGELFFGEGSRLTVL.

CDR3 coding DNA: TGTGCCAGCAGGCCTACAGGTAGCGGGCTCCCTATGTATTTT. Translation: CASRPTGSGLPMYF. The chain joins TRBV7-6 to TRBJ2-3; the match to TRBD2 covers 7 bases. The CDR3 spans 14 residues. V trimming: 6 bases; J trimming: 14 bases; junction bases outside the gene matches: 17. Germline lookup yields CDR1 SGHVS and CDR2 FNYEAQ.

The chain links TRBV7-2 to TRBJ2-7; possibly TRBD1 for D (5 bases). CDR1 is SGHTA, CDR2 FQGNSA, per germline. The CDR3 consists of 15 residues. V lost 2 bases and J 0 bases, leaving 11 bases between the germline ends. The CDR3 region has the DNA TGTGCCAGCAGCTTATATCGGACACCCTCCTACGAGCAGTACTTC. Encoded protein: CASSLYRTPSYEQYF.

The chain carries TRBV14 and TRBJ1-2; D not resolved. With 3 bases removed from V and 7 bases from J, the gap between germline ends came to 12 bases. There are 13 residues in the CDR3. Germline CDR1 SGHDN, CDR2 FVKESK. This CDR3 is CASSQDPRSGYTF. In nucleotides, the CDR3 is TGTGCCAGCAGCCAGGATCCTCGGTCTGGCTACACCTTC.

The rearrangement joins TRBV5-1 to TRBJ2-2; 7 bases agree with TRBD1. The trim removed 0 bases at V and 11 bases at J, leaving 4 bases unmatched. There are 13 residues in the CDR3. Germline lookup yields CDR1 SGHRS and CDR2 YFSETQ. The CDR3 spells CASSLEGTVELFF. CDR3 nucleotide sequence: TGCGCCAGCAGCTTGGAGGGGACAGTTGAGCTGTTTTTT.

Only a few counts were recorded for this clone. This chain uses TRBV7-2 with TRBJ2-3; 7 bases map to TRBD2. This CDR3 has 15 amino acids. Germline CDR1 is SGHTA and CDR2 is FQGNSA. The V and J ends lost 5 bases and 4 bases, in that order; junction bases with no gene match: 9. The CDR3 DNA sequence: TGTGCCAGCAGCCCACCCGGGCTAGCGGCAGATACGCAGTATTTT. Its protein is CASSPPGLAADTQYF.

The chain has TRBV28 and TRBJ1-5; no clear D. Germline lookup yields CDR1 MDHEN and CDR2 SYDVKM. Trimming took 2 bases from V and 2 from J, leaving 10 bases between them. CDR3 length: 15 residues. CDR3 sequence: CASSLGGWGNQPQHF. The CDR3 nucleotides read TGTGCCAGCAGTTTAGGAGGGTGGGGCAATCAGCCCCAGCATTTT.

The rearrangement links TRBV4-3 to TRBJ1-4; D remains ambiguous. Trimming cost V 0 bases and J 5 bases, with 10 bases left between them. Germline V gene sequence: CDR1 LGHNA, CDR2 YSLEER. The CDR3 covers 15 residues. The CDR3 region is CASSQDLAENEKLFF. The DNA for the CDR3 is TGCGCCAGCAGCCAAGATCTAGCGGAAAATGAAAAACTGTTTTTT.

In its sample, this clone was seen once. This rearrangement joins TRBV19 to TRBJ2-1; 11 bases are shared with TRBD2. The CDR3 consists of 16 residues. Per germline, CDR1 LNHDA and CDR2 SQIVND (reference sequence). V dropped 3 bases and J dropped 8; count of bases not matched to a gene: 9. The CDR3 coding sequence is TGTGCCAGTAGTATCTCAACTAGCGGGAGTTTCTATGAGCAGTTCTTC. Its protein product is CASSISTSGSFYEQFF.

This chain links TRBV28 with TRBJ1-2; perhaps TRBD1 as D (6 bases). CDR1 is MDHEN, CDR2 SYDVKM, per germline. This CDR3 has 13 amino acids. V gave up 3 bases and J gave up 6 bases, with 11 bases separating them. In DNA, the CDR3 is TGTGCCAGCAGTTTTACAGGGTTAGATGGCTACACCTTC. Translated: CASSFTGLDGYTF.

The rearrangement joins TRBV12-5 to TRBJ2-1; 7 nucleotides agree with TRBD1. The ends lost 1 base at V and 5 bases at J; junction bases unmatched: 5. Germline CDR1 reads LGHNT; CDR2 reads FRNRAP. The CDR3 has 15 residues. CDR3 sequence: CASGLGPGQNNEQFF. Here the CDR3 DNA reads TGTGCTAGTGGTTTGGGACCGGGACAGAACAATGAGCAGTTCTTC.

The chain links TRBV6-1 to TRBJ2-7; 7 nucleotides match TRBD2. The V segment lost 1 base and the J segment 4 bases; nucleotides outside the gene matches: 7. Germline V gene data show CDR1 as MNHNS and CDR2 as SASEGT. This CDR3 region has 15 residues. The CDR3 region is CASSEGVGRDYEQYF. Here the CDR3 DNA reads TGTGCCAGCAGTGAAGGGGTAGGGAGGGATTACGAGCAGTACTTC.

The CDR3 reads CASSDPIQGEFADTQYF. CDR3 in DNA: TGTGCCAGCAGTGACCCCATACAGGGGGAGTTCGCAGATACGCAGTATTTT. The gene calls are TRBV25-1 and TRBJ2-3, with 8 bases fitting TRBD1. Looked up from germline, CDR1 is MGHDK and CDR2 is SYGVNS. V lost 3 bases and J lost 4; bases outside the gene matches: 12. This CDR3 spans 17 amino acids.

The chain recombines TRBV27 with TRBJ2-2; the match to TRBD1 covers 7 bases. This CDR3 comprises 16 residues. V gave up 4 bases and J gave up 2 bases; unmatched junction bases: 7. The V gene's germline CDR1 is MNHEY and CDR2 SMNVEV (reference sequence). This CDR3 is CASSSPGTDNTGELFF. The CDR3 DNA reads TGTGCCAGCAGTTCACCCGGGACAGATAACACCGGGGAGCTGTTTTTT.

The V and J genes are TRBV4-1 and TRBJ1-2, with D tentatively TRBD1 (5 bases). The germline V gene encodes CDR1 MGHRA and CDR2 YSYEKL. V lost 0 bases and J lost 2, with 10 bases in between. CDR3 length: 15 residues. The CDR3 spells CASSQEPRQNYGYTF. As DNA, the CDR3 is TGCGCCAGCAGCCAAGAGCCCAGACAGAACTATGGCTACACCTTC.

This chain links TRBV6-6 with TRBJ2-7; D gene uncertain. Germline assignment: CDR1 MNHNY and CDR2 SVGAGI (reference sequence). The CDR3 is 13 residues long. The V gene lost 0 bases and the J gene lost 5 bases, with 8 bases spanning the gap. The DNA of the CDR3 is TGTGCCAGCAGTTACTCGAGCATCCACGAGCAGTACTTC. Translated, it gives CASSYSSIHEQYF.

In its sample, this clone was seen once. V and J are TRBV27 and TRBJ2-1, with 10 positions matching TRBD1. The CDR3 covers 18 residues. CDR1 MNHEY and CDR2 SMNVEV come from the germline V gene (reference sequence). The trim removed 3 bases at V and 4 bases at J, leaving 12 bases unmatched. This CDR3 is CASSFLVPGTGVYNEQFF. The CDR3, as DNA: TGTGCCAGCAGTTTTTTAGTGCCCGGGACAGGGGTGTACAATGAGCAGTTCTTC.

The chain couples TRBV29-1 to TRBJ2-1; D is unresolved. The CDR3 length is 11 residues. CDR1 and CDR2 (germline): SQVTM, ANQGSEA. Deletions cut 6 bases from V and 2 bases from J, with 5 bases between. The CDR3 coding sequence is TGCAGCGTCCCTACCTACAATGAGCAGTTCTTC. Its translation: CSVPTYNEQFF.

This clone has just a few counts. In DNA form, the CDR3 reads TGTGCCAGCAGCTTAGATGGGGGAGGTCAGCCCCAGCATTTT. As protein: CASSLDGGGQPQHF. This rearrangement joins TRBV7-9 to TRBJ1-5; the D gene is possibly TRBD1 (5 bases). The CDR3 has 14 residues. The V end was cut by 1 base, the J end by 6 bases, with 10 bases between. Germline lookup yields CDR1 SEHNR and CDR2 FQNEAQ (reference sequence).

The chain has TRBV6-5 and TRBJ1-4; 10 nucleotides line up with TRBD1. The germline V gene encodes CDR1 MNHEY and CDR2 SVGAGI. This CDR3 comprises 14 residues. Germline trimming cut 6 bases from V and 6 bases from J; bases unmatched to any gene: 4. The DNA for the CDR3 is TGTGCCAGCAGCTCGGGGACAGGGGATGAAAAACTGTTTTTT. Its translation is CASSSGTGDEKLFF.

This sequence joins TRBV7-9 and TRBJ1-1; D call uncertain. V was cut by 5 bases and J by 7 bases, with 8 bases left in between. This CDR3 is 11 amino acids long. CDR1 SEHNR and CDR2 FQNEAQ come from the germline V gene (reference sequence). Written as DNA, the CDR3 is TGTGCCAGCAGCCAGAGTGGTGAAGCTTTCTTT. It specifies CASSQSGEAFF. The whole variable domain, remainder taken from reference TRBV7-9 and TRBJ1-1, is DTGVSQNPRHKITKRGQNVTFRCDPISEHNRLYWYRQTLGQGPEFLTYFQNEAQLEKSRLLSDRFSAERPKGSFSTLEIQRTEQGDSAMYLCASSQSGEAFFGQGTRLTVV.